This T cell receptor beta chain is from a study of blood T cell repertoires in COVID-19. Overall study: The United States, Italy and Spain provided the acute and convalescent COVID-19 samples.

Participant-reported clinical history was the basis for cohort assignment. The CDR3 extends over 16 amino acids. The trim removed 3 bases at V and 4 bases at J, leaving 10 bases unmatched. The V gene's germline CDR1 is MNHEY and CDR2 SMNVEV (reference sequence). Authors' analysis steps: Estimation of nucleated cell counts relied on the amplification of reference gene primers. Clones were sequenced by immunoSEQ multiplex PCR, and TCRdb holds only the in-frame ones, with some missing. V and J calls and clone size are those listed in that table; D and trimming were worked out from the DNA. The sample includes about 400,000 clones, around 90% of them seen just once.

V and J are TRBV27 and TRBJ2-5; 8 bases line up with TRBD2. The TCR sequence derives from a woman in her forties with acute COVID-19. Sequenced material: PBMCs or T cells enriched from blood (not recorded which). The CDR3 spells CASSLPPGGASETQYF. As DNA, the CDR3 is TGTGCCAGCAGTTTGCCGCCCGGGGGGGCATCAGAGACCCAGTACTTC.